The subject of this entry is one T cell receptor beta chain. Its antigen is not known. Each CDR3 protein gets one entry after TCRdb re-called the reads with MiXCR. The sample includes approximately 150,000 distinct CDR3 sequences, less than 25% seen only once; the top ten take under 30%. The data stem from a study of T cell repertoires in cytomegalovirus infection. CDR3 length equals 14 residues. The ends were cut back, 5 bases at V and 1 base at J, with 11 bases in the middle. Per germline, CDR1 MNHEY and CDR2 SVGAGI. The receptor was isolated from a human donor in good health (CMV status not recorded). Some clones in this sample may be carry-over from other donors' samples. The sample in question was CD8+ T cells from cultured PBMCs, obtained from culture after CMV antigen stimulation. The J gene is TRBJ2-5, the V gene TRBV6-5, with D tentatively TRBD1 (5 bases). CDR3 sequence (DNA): TGTGCCAGCAGTCTAGACAGCTTCCAAGAGACCCAGTACTTC. Its protein product is CASSLDSFQETQYF.